The 11 T cell receptor beta chains given below trace back to one sample, sequenced in a study of CD8+ T cells in alopecia areata. Extracted RNA was reverse transcribed into cDNA, the sequencing template. The table came from immunoSEQ multiplex PCR; TCRdb's copy has only in-frame clones and leaves some out. The data show about 150,000 clones, 45% to 60% seen once. Sequencing input: CD4+ T cells sorted from blood. The source of these receptors is a human donor with alopecia areata.

The chain has TRBV5-1 and TRBJ2-1, with D possibly being TRBD2 (6 bases). Trimming removed 7 bases at V and 2 bases at J, with 13 bases between. The CDR3 is 14 amino acids. CDR1 is SGHRS and CDR2 is YFSETQ in the germline V gene. In DNA, the CDR3 is TGCGCCAGCGCATTTAGCGGAGCCTACAATGAGCAGTTCTTC. Its translation is CASAFSGAYNEQFF.

This clone was counted a single time. This rearrangement joins TRBV7-2 to TRBJ1-1, with D tentatively TRBD1 (5 bases). Germline CDR1 SGHTA, CDR2 FQGNSA. Trimming cost V 2 bases and J 5 bases, with 12 bases left between them. There are 14 residues in the CDR3. The CDR3 here is CASSLTPGGTEAFF. CDR3 sequence (DNA): TGTGCCAGCAGCTTAACTCCGGGGGGTACTGAAGCTTTCTTT.

The chain couples TRBV7-8 to TRBJ2-5; D unclear. The CDR3 totals 12 residues. Germline assignment: CDR1 SGHVS and CDR2 FQNEAQ. The V and J ends lost 6 bases and 4 bases respectively, with 9 bases between them. The CDR3 loop is CASRSGSETQYF. The CDR3 coding sequence is TGTGCCAGCAGGTCAGGTTCAGAGACCCAGTACTTC. The whole variable domain, filled in from reference TRBV7-8 and TRBJ2-5, reads GAGVSQSPRYKVAKRGQDVALRCDPISGHVSLFWYQQALGQGPEFLTYFQNEAQLDKSGLPSDRFFAERPEGSVSTLKIQRTQQEDSAVYLCASRSGSETQYFGPGTRLLVL.

This clone was seen a few times. This chain joins TRBV2 and TRBJ2-2; D unclear. Germline CDR1 and CDR2: SNHLY and FYNNEI. This CDR3 is 13 amino acids long. The V end was cut by 6 bases, the J end by 5 bases, with 10 bases between. The CDR3 DNA sequence: TGTGCCAGCAGCGTCCTCGGGACCGGGGAGCTGTTTTTT. This sequence encodes CASSVLGTGELFF.

About this clone itself: The same CDR3 can be traced to other DNA sequences in this sample. This sequence joins TRBV20-1 and TRBJ2-1; D uncertain. Trimming cost V 2 bases and J 6 bases, with 2 bases left between them. Germline values: CDR1 DFQATT, CDR2 SNEGSKA (reference sequence). This CDR3 is built from 10 residues. CDR3 coding DNA: TGCAGTGCTAGACGCAATGAGCAGTTCTTC. Amino acids: CSARRNEQFF.

This clone came up a few times. CDR3 coding DNA: TGTGCCAGCAGTCAAGTGACCACAGATACGCAGTATTTT. It is translated as CASSQVTTDTQYF. V is TRBV6-5 and J is TRBJ2-3, with D hard to call. The CDR3 length is 13 residues. Trimming removed 5 bases from V and 2 bases from J, with 8 bases in between. CDR1 is MNHEY, CDR2 SVGAGI, per germline.

This clone was counted only a few times. V usage is TRBV30 and J usage is TRBJ1-2; D gene uncertain. Germline V CDR1 and CDR2: GTSNPN, SVGIG (reference sequence). Trimming pared 0 bases from V and 2 bases from J, leaving 16 bases between. This CDR3 contains 16 residues. As DNA, the CDR3 is TGTGCCTGGAGTGTAAGGGTCCCCCGGACCAACTATGGCTACACCTTC. Translating it yields CAWSVRVPRTNYGYTF.

This clone has just a few counts. The chain couples TRBV19 to TRBJ2-2; no clear D. The V gene's germline CDR1 is LNHDA and CDR2 SQIVND (reference sequence). The CDR3 runs to 11 residues. The V and J ends lost 10 bases and 6 bases respectively, with 9 bases between them. The CDR3 reads CAISSPGELFF. The CDR3 region has the DNA TGTGCCATTTCGAGTCCCGGGGAGCTGTTTTTT.

The gene calls are TRBV29-1 and TRBJ2-5; D unresolved. Looked up from germline, CDR1 is SQVTM and CDR2 is ANQGSEA. V lost 3 bases to trimming and J lost 5 bases, with 7 bases between them. CDR3 size: 11 residues. The CDR3 protein is CSVERVETQYF. The CDR3 region has the DNA TGCAGCGTTGAGAGAGTGGAGACCCAGTACTTC.

This clone was seen only once. This sequence joins TRBV2 and TRBJ2-7, with D possibly being TRBD1 or TRBD2 (5 bases each). Germline CDR1 SNHLY, CDR2 FYNNEI. Trimming removed 6 bases at V and 5 bases at J, with 8 bases between. This CDR3 region has 11 residues. This chain's CDR3 is CASRRDDEQYF. The CDR3 DNA is TGTGCCAGCAGAAGGGACGACGAGCAGTACTTC.

This clone was picked up one time. CDR3 in amino acids: CASSYSKMAALYEQYF. Here the CDR3 DNA reads TGTGCCAGCAGTTACTCCAAGATGGCAGCCCTATACGAGCAGTACTTC. The chain combines TRBV6-5 with TRBJ2-5; unclear D gene. The end of the DNA fits TRBJ2-7 better, so the J call may be wrong. Germline V gene data show CDR1 as MNHEY and CDR2 as SVGAGI. CDR3 length: 16 amino acids.